Presented here are 10 T cell receptor beta chains from one specimen sequenced in a study of blood T cell repertoires in COVID-19. Sequencing was performed with immunoSEQ multiplex PCR; in TCRdb, only in-frame clones are kept and a portion is missing. The sample lists about 91,000 clones; approximately 90% were seen once. The sequencing sample was made of peripheral blood. These receptor sequences come from a woman of 80 years or more with active COVID-19.

The sample holds one count of this clone. CDR3 sequence (DNA): TGTGCCAGTAGTATGAGGGGACAGAACTATGGCTACACCTTC. Its protein product is CASSMRGQNYGYTF. V usage is TRBV19 and J usage is TRBJ1-2; 7 nucleotides line up with TRBD1. The CDR3 is made up of 14 amino acids. Germline CDR1 LNHDA, CDR2 SQIVND (reference sequence). V gave up 3 bases and J gave up 2 bases; unmatched junction bases: 3.

The rearrangement joins TRBV25-1 to TRBJ2-1, with 10 bases identical to TRBD2. CDR3 length equals 16 residues. V lost 3 bases and J lost 9; bases outside the gene matches: 11. Germline values: CDR1 MGHDK, CDR2 SYGVNS. The CDR3, as DNA: TGTGCCAGCAGTGATTTAATTTCTAGCGGGAGTACTGAGCAGTTCTTC. Amino acid sequence: CASSDLISSGSTEQFF. The full variable domain, rest sourced from reference TRBV25-1 and TRBJ2-1, is EADIYQTPRYLVIGTGKKITLECSQTMGHDKMYWYQQDPGMELHLIHYSYGVNSTEKGDLSSESTVSRIRTEHFPLTLESARPSHTSQYLCASSDLISSGSTEQFFGPGTRLTVL.

The rearrangement links TRBV29-1 to TRBJ2-7; 9 positions agree with TRBD1. CDR1 and CDR2 (germline): SQVTM, ANQGSEA. This CDR3 spans 12 amino acids. Trimming cost V 6 bases and J 3 bases; bases outside gene matches: 3. The CDR3 coding sequence is TGCAGCGTCCCGGGACAGGGCTACGAGCAGTACTTC. Residues: CSVPGQGYEQYF.

The V and J genes are TRBV21-1 and TRBJ2-4; whether TRBD2, the table's D call, matches the DNA was not checked. TRBV21-1 is a known pseudogene. The CDR3 length is 14 residues. CDR3 DNA: TGTGCCAGCAGCGAACGCGCTAGCGGGACGTGTGAGTACTTC. Translating gives CASSERASGTCEYF.

CDR3 nucleotides: TGTGCCAGCAGCGTAAGGGGAGGAGCGAACAATGAGCAGTTCTTC. Protein product: CASSVRGGANNEQFF. This chain links TRBV9 with TRBJ2-1; a weak D match, TRBD2 (6 bases). The CDR3 runs to 15 residues. The germline gives CDR1 SGDLS, CDR2 YYNGEE. Trimming shortened V by 1 base and J by 5 bases, and 13 bases separated the two germline ends.

J is TRBJ1-6 and V is TRBV28; D perhaps matches TRBD1 (6 bases). Per the germline V gene, CDR1 is MDHEN and CDR2 is SYDVKM. The CDR3 has 16 residues. The V and J ends lost 2 bases and 0 bases respectively, with 8 bases between them. CDR3 in DNA: TGTGCCAGCAGTTTAAGGGGGAGCTCCTATAATTCACCCCTCCACTTT. Residues: CASSLRGSSYNSPLHF.

The gene calls are TRBV5-1 and TRBJ2-3; TRBD1 agrees at 8 bases. In germline, CDR1 is SGHRS, CDR2 YFSETQ. The CDR3 runs 17 residues. The junction had 8 bases not matched to a gene; V was cut back by 0 bases and J by 2 bases. This CDR3 reads CASSLDAGGQYTDTQYF. Here the CDR3 DNA reads TGCGCCAGCAGCTTGGATGCAGGGGGCCAATACACAGATACGCAGTATTTT.

V gene TRBV7-2 combines with J gene TRBJ2-3; a possible D gene is TRBD1 (6 bases). The CDR3 is 16 amino acids. Looked up from germline, CDR1 is SGHTA and CDR2 is FQGNSA. V was trimmed by 5 bases and J by 2 bases, leaving 17 bases between them. CDR3 in amino acids: CASSPGASGPTDTQYF. DNA for the CDR3: TGTGCCAGCAGCCCAGGGGCCAGCGGCCCCACAGATACGCAGTATTTT. The full variable domain, completed using reference TRBV7-2 and TRBJ2-3, is GAGVSQSPSNKVTEKGKDVELRCDPISGHTALYWYRQSLGQGLEFLIYFQGNSAPDKSGLPSDRFSAERTGGSVSTLTIQRTQQEDSAVYLCASSPGASGPTDTQYFGPGTRLTVL.

The chain is built from TRBV28 and TRBJ2-7; TRBD1 matches at 10 bases. Germline CDR1 and CDR2: MDHEN and SYDVKM. Trimming at V came to 3 bases and at J to 3 bases, leaving 8 bases not matched to a gene. There are 16 residues in the CDR3. As DNA, the CDR3 is TGTGCCAGCAGTTTTTTTGGGGGGACAGGGGACTACGAGCAGTACTTC. It is translated as CASSFFGGTGDYEQYF.

The chain combines TRBV21-1 with TRBJ2-1; TRBD2 is the table's D call, not checked against the DNA. TRBV21-1 is noted as a pseudogene. This CDR3 contains 17 residues. The CDR3 sequence is CASSETGTSGRRNEQFF. DNA for the CDR3: TGTGCCAGCAGCGAGACCGGGACTAGCGGGAGGAGGAATGAGCAGTTCTTC.